This T cell receptor (beta chain) was profiled in a study of blood T cell repertoires in COVID-19. Germline CDR1 and CDR2: LGHNA and YNFKEQ. After removal of 0 bases from V and 1 base from J, the junction contained 13 bases not matched to a gene. This CDR3 spans 21 amino acids. The protocol was immunoSEQ multiplex PCR, while the TCRdb copy is restricted to in-frame clones and leaves out a portion. The sample carries a few hundred thousand clones, about 80% recorded once. The chain uses TRBV4-2 and TRBJ2-3, with 13 bases matching TRBD2. Sequencing was carried out using PBMCs or T cells enriched from blood (not recorded which). This TCR was sampled from a man aged 30 to 39 with acute COVID-19. Here the CDR3 reads CASSQELRARLAGGRTDTQYF. CDR3 DNA: TGTGCCAGCAGCCAAGAGCTCCGGGCTCGACTAGCGGGGGGCCGCACAGATACGCAGTATTTT.